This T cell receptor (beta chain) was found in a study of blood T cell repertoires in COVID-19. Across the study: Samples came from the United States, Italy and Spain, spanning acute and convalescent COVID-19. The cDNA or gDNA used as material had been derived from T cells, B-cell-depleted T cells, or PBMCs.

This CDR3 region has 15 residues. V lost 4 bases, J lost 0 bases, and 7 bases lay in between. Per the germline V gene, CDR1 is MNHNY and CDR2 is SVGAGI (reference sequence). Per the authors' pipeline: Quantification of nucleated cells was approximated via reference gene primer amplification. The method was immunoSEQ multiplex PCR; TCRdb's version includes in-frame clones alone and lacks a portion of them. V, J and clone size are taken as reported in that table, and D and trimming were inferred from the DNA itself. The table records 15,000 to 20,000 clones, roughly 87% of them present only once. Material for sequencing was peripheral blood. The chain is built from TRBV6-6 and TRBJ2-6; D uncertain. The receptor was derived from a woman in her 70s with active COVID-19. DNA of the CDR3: TGTGCCAGCAGTTTCGACTTCTCTGGGGCCAACGTCCTGACTTTC. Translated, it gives CASSFDFSGANVLTF.